This T cell receptor beta chain was found in a study of STAT3 mutations in large granular lymphocyte leukemia. The study's findings and limits: Every T-cell large granular lymphocyte leukemia patient had at least one immunodominant TCR beta clonotype.

Note on this clone: What it binds is not known.

This CDR3 contains 11 residues. Germline V gene data show CDR1 as DFQATT and CDR2 as SNEGSKA (reference sequence). V was cut by 1 base and J by 3 bases, with 3 bases left in between. Generated by immunoSEQ multiplex PCR, the TCRdb table keeps only in-frame clones and is missing some. The repertoire has 30,000 to 45,000 clones, about 88% of them found once; the top ten carry roughly 0.39%. The genes are TRBV20-1 and TRBJ1-1; D gene unclear. The source is a human donor with T large granular lymphocyte leukemia. Some clones in this sample may be carry-over from other donors' samples. The sequencing sample was made of PBMCs. The CDR3 DNA is TGCAGTGCTAGAGCTTACACTGAAGCTTTCTTT. Protein: CSARAYTEAFF.